This T cell receptor beta chain was documented in a study of CD8 T cells in ankylosing spondylitis. A single record per CDR3 protein comes from TCRdb applying MiXCR to the 5' RACE reads. Altogether some 200,000 distinct CDR3 sequences are present, approximately 7.3% being singletons, with the ten largest covering approximately 14%. Study conclusions and caveats: Apparently characteristic of ankylosing spondylitis blood was a TCR beta motif (eight highly homologous variants).

This clonotype was observed many times. Its antigen is currently unknown. Germline V gives CDR1 SGHTA, CDR2 FQGNSA. The CDR3 extends over 13 amino acids. Trimming cost V 5 bases and J 3 bases, with 8 bases left between them. The TCR comes from a male donor with ankylosing spondylitis. The chain joins TRBV7-2 to TRBJ1-5, with TRBD1 as a possible D gene (6 bases). Sequencing was done on a sample of blood, either unsorted or a sorted T cell fraction (not recorded which). The CDR3 DNA reads TGTGCCAGCAGCGGACAGTTCAATCAGCCCCAGCATTTT. This encodes CASSGQFNQPQHF.